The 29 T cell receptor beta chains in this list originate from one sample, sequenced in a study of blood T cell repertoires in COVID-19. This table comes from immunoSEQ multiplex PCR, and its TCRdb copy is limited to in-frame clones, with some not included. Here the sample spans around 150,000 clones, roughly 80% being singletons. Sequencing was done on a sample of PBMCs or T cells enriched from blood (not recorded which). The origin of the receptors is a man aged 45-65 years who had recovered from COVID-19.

The CDR3 DNA is TGTGCCAGCAGGGGCGTGGGACAGAACACTGAAGCTTTCTTT. Its protein product is CASRGVGQNTEAFF. The rearrangement joins TRBV28 to TRBJ1-1; possible D gene TRBD1, 6 bases. Trimming removed 6 bases from V and 1 base from J, with 12 bases in between. The CDR3 is made up of 14 amino acids. The germline V gene encodes CDR1 MDHEN and CDR2 SYDVKM. The complete variable domain, with remaining parts taken from reference TRBV28 and TRBJ1-1, reads DVKVTQSSRYLVKRTGEKVFLECVQDMDHENMFWYRQDPGLGLRLIYFSYDVKMKEKGDIPEGYSVSREKKERFSLILESASTNQTSMYLCASRGVGQNTEAFFGQGTRLTVV.

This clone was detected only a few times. The CDR3 sequence is CASSSRVGQETQYF. In DNA, the CDR3 is TGTGCCAGCAGCTCCAGGGTGGGCCAAGAGACCCAGTACTTC. The V and J genes are TRBV5-4 and TRBJ2-5, with D tentatively TRBD1 (5 bases). V was clipped by 3 bases and J by 1 base, with 10 bases between them. CDR3 length: 14 residues. Germline CDR1 reads SGHNT; CDR2 reads YYREEE (reference sequence).

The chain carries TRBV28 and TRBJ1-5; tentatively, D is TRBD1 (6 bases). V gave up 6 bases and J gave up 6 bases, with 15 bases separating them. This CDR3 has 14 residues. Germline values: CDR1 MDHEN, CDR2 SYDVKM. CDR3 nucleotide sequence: TGTGCCAGCAGCCGACAGGCATCGGTTCAGCCCCAGCATTTT. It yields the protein CASSRQASVQPQHF.

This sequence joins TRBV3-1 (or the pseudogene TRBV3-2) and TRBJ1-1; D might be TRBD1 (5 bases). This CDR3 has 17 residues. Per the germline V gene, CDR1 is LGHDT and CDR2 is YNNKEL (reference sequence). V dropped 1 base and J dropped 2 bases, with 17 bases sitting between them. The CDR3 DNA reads TGTGCCAGCAGCCAAGTTTCCCAAGGGGCTCCTAACACTGAAGCTTTCTTT. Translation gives CASSQVSQGAPNTEAFF.

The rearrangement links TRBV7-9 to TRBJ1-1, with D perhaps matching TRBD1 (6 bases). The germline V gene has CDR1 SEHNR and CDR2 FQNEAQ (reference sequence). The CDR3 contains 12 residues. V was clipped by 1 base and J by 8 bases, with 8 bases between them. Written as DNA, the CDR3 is TGTGCCAGCAGCTTAGAACAGGGCGAAGCTTTCTTT. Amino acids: CASSLEQGEAFF.

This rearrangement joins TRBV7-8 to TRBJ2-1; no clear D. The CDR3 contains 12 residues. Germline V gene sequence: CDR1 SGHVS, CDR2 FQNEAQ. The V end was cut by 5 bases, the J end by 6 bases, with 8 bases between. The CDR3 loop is CASSPLLNEQFF. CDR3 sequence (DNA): TGTGCCAGCAGCCCCCTTCTCAATGAGCAGTTCTTC.

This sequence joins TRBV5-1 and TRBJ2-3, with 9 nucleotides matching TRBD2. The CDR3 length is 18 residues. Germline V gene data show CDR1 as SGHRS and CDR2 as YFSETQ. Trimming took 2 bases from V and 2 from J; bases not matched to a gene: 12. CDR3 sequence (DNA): TGCGCCAGCAGCTTCCACGAAAGACTAGCGGAGCTCACAGATACGCAGTATTTT. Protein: CASSFHERLAELTDTQYF.

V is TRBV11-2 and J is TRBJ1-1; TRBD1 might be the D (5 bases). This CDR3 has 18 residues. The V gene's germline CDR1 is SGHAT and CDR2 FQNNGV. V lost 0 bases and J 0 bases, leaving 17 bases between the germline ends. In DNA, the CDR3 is TGTGCCAGCAGCTTAGATCGGGTCAGGGTGGGGATGAACACTGAAGCTTTCTTT. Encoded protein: CASSLDRVRVGMNTEAFF.

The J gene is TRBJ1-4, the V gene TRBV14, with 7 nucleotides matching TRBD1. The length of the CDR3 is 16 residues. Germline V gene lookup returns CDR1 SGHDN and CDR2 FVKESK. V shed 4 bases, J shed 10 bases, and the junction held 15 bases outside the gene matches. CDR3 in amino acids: CASSPLSGTVVGKLFF. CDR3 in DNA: TGTGCCAGCAGCCCCTTATCCGGGACAGTTGTCGGAAAACTGTTTTTT.

The CDR3 spells CASSIGLAGAGELFF. Written as DNA, the CDR3 is TGTGCCAGCAGCATTGGACTAGCGGGGGCCGGGGAGCTGTTTTTT. This chain connects TRBV7-2 to TRBJ2-2, with 13 bases lining up with TRBD2. The J segment lost 6 bases and the V segment lost 5 bases, leaving 3 bases of the junction unmatched. The CDR3 is 15 amino acids. The germline V gene has CDR1 SGHTA and CDR2 FQGNSA.

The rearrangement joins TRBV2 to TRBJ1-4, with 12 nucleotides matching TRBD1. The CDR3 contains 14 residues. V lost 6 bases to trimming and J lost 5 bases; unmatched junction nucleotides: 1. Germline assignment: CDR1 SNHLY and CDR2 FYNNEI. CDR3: CASRGTGGNEKLFF. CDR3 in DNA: TGTGCCAGCAGGGGGACAGGGGGCAATGAAAAACTGTTTTTT.

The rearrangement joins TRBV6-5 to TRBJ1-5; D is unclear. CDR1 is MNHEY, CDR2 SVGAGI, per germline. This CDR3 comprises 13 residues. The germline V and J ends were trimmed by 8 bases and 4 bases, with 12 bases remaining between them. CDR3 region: CASADGVNQPQHF. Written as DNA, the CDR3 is TGTGCCAGCGCCGACGGGGTAAATCAGCCCCAGCATTTT.

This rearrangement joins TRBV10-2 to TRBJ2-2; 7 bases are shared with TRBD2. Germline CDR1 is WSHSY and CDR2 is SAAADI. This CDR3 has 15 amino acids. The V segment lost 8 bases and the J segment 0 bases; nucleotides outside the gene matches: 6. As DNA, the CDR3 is TGCGCCAGCCGAGAAGCGGGGCCGAACACCGGGGAGCTGTTTTTT. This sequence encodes CASREAGPNTGELFF.

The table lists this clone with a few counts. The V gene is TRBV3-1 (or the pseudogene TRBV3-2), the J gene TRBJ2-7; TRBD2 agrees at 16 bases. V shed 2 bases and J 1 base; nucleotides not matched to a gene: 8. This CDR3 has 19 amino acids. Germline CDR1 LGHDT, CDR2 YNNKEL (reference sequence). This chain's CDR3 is CASSQLGLAGGPASYEQYF. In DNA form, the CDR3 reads TGTGCCAGCAGCCAACTGGGACTAGCGGGAGGGCCGGCTTCCTACGAGCAGTACTTC.

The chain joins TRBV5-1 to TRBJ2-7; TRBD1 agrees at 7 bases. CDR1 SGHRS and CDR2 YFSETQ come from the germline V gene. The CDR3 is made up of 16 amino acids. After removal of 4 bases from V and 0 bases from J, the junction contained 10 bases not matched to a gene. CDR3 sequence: CASSPTPGQVSYEQYF. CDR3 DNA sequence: TGCGCCAGCAGCCCAACGCCCGGACAGGTCTCCTACGAGCAGTACTTC.

The chain's CDR3 is CASSQEGTESQQYF. As DNA, the CDR3 is TGCGCCAGCAGCCAAGAAGGGACTGAGAGCCAGCAGTACTTC. The genes are TRBV4-1 and TRBJ2-7, with TRBD2 as a possible D gene (6 bases). Trimming took 0 bases from V and 8 from J, leaving 14 bases between them. Germline-derived CDR1 and CDR2 are MGHRA and YSYEKL. The CDR3 totals 14 residues.

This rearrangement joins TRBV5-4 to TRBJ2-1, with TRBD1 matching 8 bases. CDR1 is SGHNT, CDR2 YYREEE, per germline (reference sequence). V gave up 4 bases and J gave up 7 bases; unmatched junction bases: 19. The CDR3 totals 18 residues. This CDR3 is CASSRGATGALGRNEQFF. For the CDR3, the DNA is TGTGCCAGCAGCCGGGGAGCGACAGGGGCTCTAGGGAGGAATGAGCAGTTCTTC.

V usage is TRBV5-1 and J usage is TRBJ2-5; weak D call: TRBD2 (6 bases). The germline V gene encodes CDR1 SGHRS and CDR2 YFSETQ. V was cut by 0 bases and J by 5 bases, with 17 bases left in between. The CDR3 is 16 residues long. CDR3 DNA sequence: TGCGCCAGCAGCTTGGCGGGCGCATATGGGGGGGAGACCCAGTACTTC. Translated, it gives CASSLAGAYGGETQYF. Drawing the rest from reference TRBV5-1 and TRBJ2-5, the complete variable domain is KAGVTQTPRYLIKTRGQQVTLSCSPISGHRSVSWYQQTPGQGLQFLFEYFSETQRNKGNFPGRFSGRQFSNSRSEMNVSTLELGDSALYLCASSLAGAYGGETQYFGPGTRLLVL.

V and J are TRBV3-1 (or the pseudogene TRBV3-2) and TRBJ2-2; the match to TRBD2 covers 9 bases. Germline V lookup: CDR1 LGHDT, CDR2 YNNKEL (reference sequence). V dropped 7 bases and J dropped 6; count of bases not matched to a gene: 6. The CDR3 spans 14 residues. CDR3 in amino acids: CASTPSGAPGELFF. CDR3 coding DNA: TGTGCCAGCACCCCTAGCGGGGCGCCCGGGGAGCTGTTTTTT.

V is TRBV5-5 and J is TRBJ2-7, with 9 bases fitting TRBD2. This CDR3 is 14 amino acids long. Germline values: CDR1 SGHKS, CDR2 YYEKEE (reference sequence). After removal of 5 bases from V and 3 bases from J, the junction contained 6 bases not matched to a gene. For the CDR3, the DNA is TGTGCCAGCAGATGGAATAGCGGGAGCTACGAGCAGTACTTC. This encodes CASRWNSGSYEQYF.

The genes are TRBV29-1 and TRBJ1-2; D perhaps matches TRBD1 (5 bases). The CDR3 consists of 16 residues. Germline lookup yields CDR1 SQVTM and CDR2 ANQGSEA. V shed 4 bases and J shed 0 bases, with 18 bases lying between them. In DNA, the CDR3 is TGCAGCGTTGTGGGGACTTGGTTAGGGTCTAACTATGGCTACACCTTC. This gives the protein CSVVGTWLGSNYGYTF.

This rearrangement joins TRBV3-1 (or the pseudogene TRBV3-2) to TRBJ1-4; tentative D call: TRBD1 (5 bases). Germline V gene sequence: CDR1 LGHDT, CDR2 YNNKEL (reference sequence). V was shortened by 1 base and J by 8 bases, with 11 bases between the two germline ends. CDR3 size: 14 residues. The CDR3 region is CASSQAIRGEKLFF. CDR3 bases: TGTGCCAGCAGCCAAGCGATCCGGGGGGAAAAACTGTTTTTT.

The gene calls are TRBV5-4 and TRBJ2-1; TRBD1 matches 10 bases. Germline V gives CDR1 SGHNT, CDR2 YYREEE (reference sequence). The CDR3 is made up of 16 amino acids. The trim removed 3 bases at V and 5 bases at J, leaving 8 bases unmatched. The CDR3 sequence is CASSWGGTGDDNEQFF. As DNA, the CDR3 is TGTGCCAGCAGCTGGGGGGGGACAGGGGACGACAATGAGCAGTTCTTC.

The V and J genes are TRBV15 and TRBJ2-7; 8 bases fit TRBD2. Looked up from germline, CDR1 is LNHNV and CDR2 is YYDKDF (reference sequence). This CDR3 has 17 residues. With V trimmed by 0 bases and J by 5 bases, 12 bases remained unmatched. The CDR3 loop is CATSRDRLGGRINEQYF. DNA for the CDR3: TGTGCCACCAGCAGAGATCGGTTAGGCGGGAGGATTAACGAGCAGTACTTC.

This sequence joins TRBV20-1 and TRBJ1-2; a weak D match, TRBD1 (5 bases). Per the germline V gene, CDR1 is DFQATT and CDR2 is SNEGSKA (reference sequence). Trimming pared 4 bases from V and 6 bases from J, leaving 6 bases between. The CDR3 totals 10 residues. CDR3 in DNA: TGCAGTGCTACCAGGGATGGCTACACCTTC. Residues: CSATRDGYTF.

The CDR3 spells CASWRGGTGPSYEQYF. CDR3 in DNA: TGCGCCAGTTGGCGTGGGGGGACAGGGCCCTCCTACGAGCAGTACTTC. This chain joins TRBV5-1 and TRBJ2-7; 9 bases align to TRBD1. The CDR3 covers 16 residues. V was clipped by 8 bases and J by 0 bases; unmatched bases: 12. Germline V CDR1 and CDR2: SGHRS, YFSETQ.

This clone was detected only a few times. CDR3 in DNA: TGTGCCAGTAGTATCTGGGGACAGAGCTCTGGAAACACCATATATTTT. Residues: CASSIWGQSSGNTIYF. The V call is TRBV19, the J call TRBJ1-3, with 7 nucleotides matching TRBD1. V gave up 3 bases and J gave up 0 bases; unmatched junction bases: 5. The CDR3 has 16 residues. Germline CDR1 is LNHDA and CDR2 is SQIVND (reference sequence).

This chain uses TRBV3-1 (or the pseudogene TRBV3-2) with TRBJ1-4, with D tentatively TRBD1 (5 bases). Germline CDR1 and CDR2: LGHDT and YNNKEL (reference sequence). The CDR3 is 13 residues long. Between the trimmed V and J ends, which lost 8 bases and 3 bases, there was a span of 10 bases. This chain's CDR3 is CASLGLANEKLFF. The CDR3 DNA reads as TGTGCCAGCTTGGGGCTAGCTAATGAAAAACTGTTTTTT.

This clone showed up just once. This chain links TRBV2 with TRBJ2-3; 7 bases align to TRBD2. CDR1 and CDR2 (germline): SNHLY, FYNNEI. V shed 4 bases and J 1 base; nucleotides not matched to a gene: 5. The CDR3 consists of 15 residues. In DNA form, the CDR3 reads TGTGCCAGCAGTGGGCGGGAGTTAGGCACAGATACGCAGTATTTT. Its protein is CASSGRELGTDTQYF. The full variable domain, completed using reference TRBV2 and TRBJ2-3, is EPEVTQTPSHQVTQMGQEVILRCVPISNHLYFYWYRQILGQKVEFLVSFYNNEISEKSEIFDDQFSVERPDGSNFTLKIRSTKLEDSAMYFCASSGRELGTDTQYFGPGTRLTVL.